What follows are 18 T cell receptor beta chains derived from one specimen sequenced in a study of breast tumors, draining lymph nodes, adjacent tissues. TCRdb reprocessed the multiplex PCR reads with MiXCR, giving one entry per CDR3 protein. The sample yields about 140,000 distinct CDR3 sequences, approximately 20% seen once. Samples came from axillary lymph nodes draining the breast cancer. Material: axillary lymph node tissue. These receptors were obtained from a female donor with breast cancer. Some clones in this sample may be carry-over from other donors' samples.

CDR3 DNA: TGTGCCAGCTCACCACCGGCGGGGTACACCTACGAGCAGTACTTC. Its protein is CASSPPAGYTYEQYF. This chain links TRBV18 with TRBJ2-7, with D possibly TRBD2 on 6 matching bases. The V end was cut by 0 bases, the J end by 2 bases, with 11 bases between. The length of the CDR3 is 15 residues. Germline loops: CDR1 KGHSH, CDR2 LQKENI.

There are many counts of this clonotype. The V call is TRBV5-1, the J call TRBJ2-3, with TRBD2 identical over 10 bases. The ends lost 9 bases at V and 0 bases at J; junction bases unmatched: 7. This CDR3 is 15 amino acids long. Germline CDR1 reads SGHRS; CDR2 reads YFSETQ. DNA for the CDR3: TGCGCCACCACCGTAGCGGGGGGTAGCACAGATACGCAGTATTTT. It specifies CATTVAGGSTDTQYF.

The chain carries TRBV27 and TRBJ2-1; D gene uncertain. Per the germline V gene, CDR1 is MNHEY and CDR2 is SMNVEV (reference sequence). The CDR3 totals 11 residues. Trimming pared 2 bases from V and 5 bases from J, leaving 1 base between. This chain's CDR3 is CASSLNNEQFF. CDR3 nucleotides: TGTGCCAGCAGTTTAAACAATGAGCAGTTCTTC.

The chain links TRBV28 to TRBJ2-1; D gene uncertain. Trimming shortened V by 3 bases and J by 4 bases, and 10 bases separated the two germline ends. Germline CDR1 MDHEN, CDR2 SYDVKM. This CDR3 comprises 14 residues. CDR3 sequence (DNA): TGTGCCAGCAGTTTTTCGGTATCTTACAATGAGCAGTTCTTC. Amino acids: CASSFSVSYNEQFF.

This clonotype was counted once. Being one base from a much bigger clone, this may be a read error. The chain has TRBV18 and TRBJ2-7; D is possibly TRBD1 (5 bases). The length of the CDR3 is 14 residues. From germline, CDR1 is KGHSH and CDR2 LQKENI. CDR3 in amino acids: CASSPAGSVYEHYF. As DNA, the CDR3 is TGTGCCAGCTCACCAGCAGGGTCGGTCTACGAGCATTACTTC. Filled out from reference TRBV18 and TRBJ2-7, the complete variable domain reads NAGVMQNPRHLVRRRGQEARLRCSPMKGHSHVYWYRQLPEEGLKFMVYLQKENIIDESGMPKERFSAEFPKEGPSILRIQQVVRGDSAAYFCASSPAGSVYEHYFGPGTRLTVT.

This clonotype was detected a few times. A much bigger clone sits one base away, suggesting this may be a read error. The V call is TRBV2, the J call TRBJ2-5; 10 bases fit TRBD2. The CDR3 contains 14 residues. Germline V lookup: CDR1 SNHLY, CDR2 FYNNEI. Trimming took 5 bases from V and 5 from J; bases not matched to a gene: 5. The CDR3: CASSFPAGGETQYF. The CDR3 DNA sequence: TGTGCCAGCAGTTTCCCAGCGGGAGGGGAGACCCAGTACTTC.

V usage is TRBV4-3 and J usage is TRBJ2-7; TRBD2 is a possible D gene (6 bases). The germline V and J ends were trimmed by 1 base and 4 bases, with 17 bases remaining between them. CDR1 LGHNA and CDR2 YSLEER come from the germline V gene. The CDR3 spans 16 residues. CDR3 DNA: TGCGCCAGCAGCCAAGCCGCGGGACCCAAGGCTTACGAGCAGTACTTC. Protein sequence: CASSQAAGPKAYEQYF.

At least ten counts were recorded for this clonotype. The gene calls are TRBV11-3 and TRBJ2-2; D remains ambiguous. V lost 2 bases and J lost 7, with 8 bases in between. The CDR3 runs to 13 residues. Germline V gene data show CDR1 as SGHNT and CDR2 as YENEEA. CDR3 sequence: CASSLQRSGELFF. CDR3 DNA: TGTGCCAGCAGCTTACAGCGAAGCGGGGAGCTGTTTTTT.

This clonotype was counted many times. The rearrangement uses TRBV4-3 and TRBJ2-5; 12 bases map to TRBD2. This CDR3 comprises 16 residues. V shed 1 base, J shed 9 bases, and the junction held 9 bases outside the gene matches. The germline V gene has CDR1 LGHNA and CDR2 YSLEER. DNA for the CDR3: TGCGCCAGCAGCCAAGGGACTAGCGGGGTAGCGAGCGCCCAGTACTTC. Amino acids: CASSQGTSGVASAQYF.

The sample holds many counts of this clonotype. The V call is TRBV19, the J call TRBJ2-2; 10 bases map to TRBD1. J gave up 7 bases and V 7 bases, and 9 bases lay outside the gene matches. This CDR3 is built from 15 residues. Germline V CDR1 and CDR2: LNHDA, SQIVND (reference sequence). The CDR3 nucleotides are TGTGCCAGTATGGCGCACGGACAGGGGGTCGGGGAGCTGTTTTTT. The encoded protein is CASMAHGQGVGELFF.

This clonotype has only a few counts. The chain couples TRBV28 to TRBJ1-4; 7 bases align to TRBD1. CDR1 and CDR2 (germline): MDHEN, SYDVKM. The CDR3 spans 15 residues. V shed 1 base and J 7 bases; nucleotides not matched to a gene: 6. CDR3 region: CASSLSTGVREKLFF. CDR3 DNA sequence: TGTGCCAGCAGTTTATCTACAGGGGTTCGTGAAAAACTGTTTTTT. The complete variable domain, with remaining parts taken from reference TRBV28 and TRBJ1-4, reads DVKVTQSSRYLVKRTGEKVFLECVQDMDHENMFWYRQDPGLGLRLIYFSYDVKMKEKGDIPEGYSVSREKKERFSLILESASTNQTSMYLCASSLSTGVREKLFFGSGTQLSVL.

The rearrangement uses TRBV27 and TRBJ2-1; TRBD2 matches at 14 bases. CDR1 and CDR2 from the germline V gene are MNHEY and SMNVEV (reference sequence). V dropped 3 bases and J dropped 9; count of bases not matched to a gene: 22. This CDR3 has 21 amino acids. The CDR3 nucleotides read TGTGCCAGCAGTTTGCCCGGGACTAGCGGGAGAGTTGGTCCTCCTCGCAGTGAGCAGTTCTTC. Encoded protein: CASSLPGTSGRVGPPRSEQFF.

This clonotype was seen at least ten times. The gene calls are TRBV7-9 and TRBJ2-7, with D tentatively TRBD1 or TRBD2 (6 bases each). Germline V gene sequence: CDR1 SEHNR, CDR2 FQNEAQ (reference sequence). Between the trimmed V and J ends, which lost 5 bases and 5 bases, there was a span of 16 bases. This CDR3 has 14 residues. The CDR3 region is CASSPDSGYDEQYF. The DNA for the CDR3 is TGTGCCAGCAGCCCGGACAGCGGGTATGACGAGCAGTACTTC. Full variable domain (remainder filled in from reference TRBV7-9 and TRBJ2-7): DTGVSQNPRHKITKRGQNVTFRCDPISEHNRLYWYRQTLGQGPEFLTYFQNEAQLEKSRLLSDRFSAERPKGSFSTLEIQRTEQGDSAMYLCASSPDSGYDEQYFGPGTRLTVT.

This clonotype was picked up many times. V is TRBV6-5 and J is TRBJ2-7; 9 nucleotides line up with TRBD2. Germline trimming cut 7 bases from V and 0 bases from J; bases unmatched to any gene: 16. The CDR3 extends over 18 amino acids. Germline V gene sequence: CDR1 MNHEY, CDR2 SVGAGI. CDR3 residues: CASNNRREGYSSSYEQYF. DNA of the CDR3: TGTGCCAGCAACAACAGGCGGGAGGGCTATTCTAGCTCCTACGAGCAGTACTTC.

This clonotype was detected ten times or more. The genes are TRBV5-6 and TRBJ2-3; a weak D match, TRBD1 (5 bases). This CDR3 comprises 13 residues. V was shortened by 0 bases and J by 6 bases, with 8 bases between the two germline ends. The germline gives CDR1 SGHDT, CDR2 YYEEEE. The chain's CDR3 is CASSLGRGDTQYF. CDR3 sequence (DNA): TGTGCCAGCAGCTTGGGAAGGGGCGATACGCAGTATTTT.

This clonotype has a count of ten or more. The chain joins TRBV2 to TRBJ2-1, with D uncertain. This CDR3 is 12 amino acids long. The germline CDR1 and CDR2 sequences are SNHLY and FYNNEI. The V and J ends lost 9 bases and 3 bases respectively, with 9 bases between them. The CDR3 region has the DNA TGTGCCAGTCGGCGAAACTACAATGAGCAGTTCTTC. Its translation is CASRRNYNEQFF.

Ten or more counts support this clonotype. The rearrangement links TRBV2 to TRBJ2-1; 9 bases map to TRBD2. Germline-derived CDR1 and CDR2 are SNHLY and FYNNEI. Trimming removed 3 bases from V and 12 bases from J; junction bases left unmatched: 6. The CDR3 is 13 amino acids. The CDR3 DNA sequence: TGTGCCAGCAGTGATAAGGCGGGAGGGGTGCAGTTCTTC. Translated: CASSDKAGGVQFF.

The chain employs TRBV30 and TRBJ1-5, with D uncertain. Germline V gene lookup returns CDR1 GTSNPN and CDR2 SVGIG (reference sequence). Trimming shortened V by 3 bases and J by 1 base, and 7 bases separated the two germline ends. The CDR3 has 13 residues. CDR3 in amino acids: CAWSGSSNQPQHF. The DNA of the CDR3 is TGTGCCTGGAGCGGGTCCAGCAATCAGCCCCAGCATTTT.